Below are 8 T cell receptor beta chains sequenced from a single sample in a study of T-cell memory formation after mild COVID-19. MiXCR was run by TCRdb on the 5' RACE reads, yielding one entry per CDR3 protein. The table has about 360,000 distinct CDR3 sequences, approximately 14% seen once. The sample comprised PBMCs or a T cell subset sorted from them (not recorded which). The receptor source for this set is a man between 18 and 35 years old who had mild COVID-19 (a few samples of this study predate the infection). Cell type and time point are not known.

This clonotype was seen a few times. J is TRBJ2-2 and V is TRBV6-5; 7 positions agree with TRBD1. Germline lookup yields CDR1 MNHEY and CDR2 SVGAGI. V lost 3 bases to trimming and J lost 7 bases; unmatched junction nucleotides: 8. The CDR3 length is 15 residues. CDR3 residues: CASSYTTGKVGELFF. The CDR3 DNA is TGTGCCAGCAGTTATACGACAGGGAAGGTCGGGGAGCTGTTTTTT.

The table lists this clonotype with many counts. The V gene is TRBV18, the J gene TRBJ2-1, with 9 bases fitting TRBD2. This CDR3 comprises 15 residues. Per the germline V gene, CDR1 is KGHSH and CDR2 is LQKENI. J was trimmed by 4 bases and V by 6 bases; bases with no gene match: 7. DNA for the CDR3: TGTGCCAGCTCCCTGGGAAGCGGGGGGTACAATGAGCAGTTCTTC. The encoded protein is CASSLGSGGYNEQFF.

A single count supports this clonotype. V is TRBV10-3 and J is TRBJ2-5, with 7 positions matching TRBD1. The CDR3 is made up of 13 amino acids. The ends lost 10 bases at V and 5 bases at J; junction bases unmatched: 10. Germline CDR1 reads ENHRY; CDR2 reads SYGVKD. The CDR3 here is CATTDRTRETQYF. As DNA, the CDR3 is TGTGCCACCACGGACAGGACTCGGGAGACCCAGTACTTC.

There are a few counts of this clonotype. This chain joins TRBV28 and TRBJ2-7; 10 bases agree with TRBD1. Germline V lookup: CDR1 MDHEN, CDR2 SYDVKM. The CDR3 sequence is 12 residues long. The CDR3 is CASSLCWTGGRV. The CDR3 DNA follows: TGTGCCAGCAGTTTATGTTGGACAGGGGGAAGGGTC.

V is TRBV5-1 and J is TRBJ1-2, with 8 bases fitting TRBD1. This CDR3 has 15 amino acids. Germline assignment: CDR1 SGHRS and CDR2 YFSETQ. Unmatched junction bases numbered 6, after V lost 0 bases and J lost 5 bases. In DNA, the CDR3 is TGCGCCAGCAGCTTGGTTCTGCAGGGGGCATATGGCTACACCTTC. This gives the protein CASSLVLQGAYGYTF. The full variable domain, rest sourced from reference TRBV5-1 and TRBJ1-2, is KAGVTQTPRYLIKTRGQQVTLSCSPISGHRSVSWYQQTPGQGLQFLFEYFSETQRNKGNFPGRFSGRQFSNSRSEMNVSTLELGDSALYLCASSLVLQGAYGYTFGSGTRLTVV.

This chain joins TRBV30 and TRBJ2-3; D unresolved. V was pared by 1 base and J by 4 bases, with 6 bases between. In germline, CDR1 is GTSNPN, CDR2 SVGIG (reference sequence). The CDR3 is 12 amino acids. The DNA for the CDR3 is TGTGCCTGGAGTGGAAGTCCAGATACGCAGTATTTT. Translated, it gives CAWSGSPDTQYF.

The chain couples TRBV14 to TRBJ2-7; perhaps TRBD1 as D (5 bases). With 0 bases removed from V and 5 bases from J, the gap between germline ends came to 11 bases. Germline V gene data show CDR1 as SGHDN and CDR2 as FVKESK. The CDR3 has 14 residues. DNA of the CDR3: TGTGCCAGCAGCCAAGATCAGGGTGTGCACGAGCAGTACGTC. The encoded protein is CASSQDQGVHEQYV.

This clonotype was observed a few times. The CDR3 DNA reads TGTGCCAGCAGGACCCTTCCTGTCGAGCAGTACGTC. Its protein product is CASRTLPVEQYV. The chain recombines TRBV2 with TRBJ2-7; D gene ambiguous. Germline CDR1 reads SNHLY; CDR2 reads FYNNEI. The CDR3 has 12 amino acids. The V end lost 6 bases, the J end lost 6 bases, and 12 bases lay between the germline ends.